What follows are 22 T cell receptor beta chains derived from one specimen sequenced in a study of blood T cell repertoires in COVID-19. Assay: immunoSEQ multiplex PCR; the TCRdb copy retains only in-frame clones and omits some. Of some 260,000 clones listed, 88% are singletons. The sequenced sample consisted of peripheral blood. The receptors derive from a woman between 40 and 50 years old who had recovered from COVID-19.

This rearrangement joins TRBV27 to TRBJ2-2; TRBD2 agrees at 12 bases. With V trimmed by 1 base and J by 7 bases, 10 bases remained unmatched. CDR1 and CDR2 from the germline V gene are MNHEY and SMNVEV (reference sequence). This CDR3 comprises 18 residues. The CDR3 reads CASSLYPGLAGSGGELFF. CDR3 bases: TGTGCCAGCAGTTTATACCCCGGACTAGCGGGATCGGGCGGGGAGCTGTTTTTT.

This CDR3 reads CASSPDRMGTNEKLFF. The CDR3 nucleotides read TGTGCCAGCAGCCCAGACAGGATGGGGACTAATGAAAAACTGTTTTTT. The chain combines TRBV7-9 with TRBJ1-4; TRBD1 is a possible D gene (6 bases). The V end was cut by 5 bases, the J end by 2 bases, with 15 bases between. In germline, CDR1 is SEHNR, CDR2 FQNEAQ (reference sequence). The CDR3 has 16 residues.

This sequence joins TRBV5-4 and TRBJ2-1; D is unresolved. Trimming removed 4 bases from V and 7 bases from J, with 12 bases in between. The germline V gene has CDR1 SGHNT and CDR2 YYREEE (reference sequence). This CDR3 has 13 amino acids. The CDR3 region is CASSGEALNEQFF. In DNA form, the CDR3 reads TGTGCCAGCAGCGGTGAGGCCCTTAATGAGCAGTTCTTC.

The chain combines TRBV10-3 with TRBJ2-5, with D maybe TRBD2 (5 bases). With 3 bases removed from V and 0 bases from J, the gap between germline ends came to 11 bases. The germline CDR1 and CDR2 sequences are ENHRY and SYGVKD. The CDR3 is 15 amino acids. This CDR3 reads CAISDAGNHQETQYF. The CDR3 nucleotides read TGTGCCATCAGTGATGCGGGCAACCACCAAGAGACCCAGTACTTC.

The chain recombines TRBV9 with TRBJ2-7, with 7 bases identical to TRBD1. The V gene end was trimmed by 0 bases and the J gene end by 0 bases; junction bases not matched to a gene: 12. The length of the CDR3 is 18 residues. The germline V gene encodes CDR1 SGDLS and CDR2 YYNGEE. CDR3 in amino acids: CASSVGGQGVSHSYEQYF. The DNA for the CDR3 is TGTGCCAGCAGCGTAGGGGGCCAGGGGGTGTCCCACTCCTACGAGCAGTACTTC.

CDR3 coding DNA: TGTGCCAGCAGCCTCGGGGGGTTCGGCGAGCAGTACTTC. This translates into CASSLGGFGEQYF. The chain recombines TRBV11-1 with TRBJ2-7, with 7 bases identical to TRBD2. J gave up 6 bases and V 5 bases, and 7 bases lay outside the gene matches. The V gene's germline CDR1 is SGHAT and CDR2 FQDESV (reference sequence). This CDR3 has 13 amino acids. The full variable domain, with the rest looked up from reference TRBV11-1 and TRBJ2-7, is EAEVAQSPRYKITEKSQAVAFWCDPISGHATLYWYRQILGQGPELLVQFQDESVVDDSQLPKDRFSAERLKGVDSTLKIQPAELGDSAMYLCASSLGGFGEQYFGPGTRLTVT.

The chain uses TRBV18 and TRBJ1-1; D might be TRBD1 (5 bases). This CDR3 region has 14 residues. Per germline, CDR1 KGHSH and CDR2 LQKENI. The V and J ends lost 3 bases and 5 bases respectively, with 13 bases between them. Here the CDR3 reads CASSPPAGPTEAFF. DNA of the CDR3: TGTGCCAGCTCACCCCCGGCAGGGCCAACTGAAGCTTTCTTT.

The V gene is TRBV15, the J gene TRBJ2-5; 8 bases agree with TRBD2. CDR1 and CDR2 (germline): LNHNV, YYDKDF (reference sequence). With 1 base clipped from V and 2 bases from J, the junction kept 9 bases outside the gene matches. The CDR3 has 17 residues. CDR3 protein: CATSRAPFGRGQETQYF. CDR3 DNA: TGTGCCACCAGCAGAGCCCCATTCGGGAGGGGGCAAGAGACCCAGTACTTC.

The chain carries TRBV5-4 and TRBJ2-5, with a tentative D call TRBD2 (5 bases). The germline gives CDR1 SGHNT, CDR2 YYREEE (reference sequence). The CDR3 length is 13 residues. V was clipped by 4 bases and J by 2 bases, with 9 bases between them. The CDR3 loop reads CASSALEQETQYF. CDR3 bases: TGTGCCAGCAGCGCACTAGAACAAGAGACCCAGTACTTC.

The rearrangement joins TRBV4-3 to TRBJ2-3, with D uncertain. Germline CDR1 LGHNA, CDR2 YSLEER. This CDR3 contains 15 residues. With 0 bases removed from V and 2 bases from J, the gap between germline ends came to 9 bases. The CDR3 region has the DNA TGCGCCAGCAGCCAAGAGTGGCGGCCCACAGATACGCAGTATTTT. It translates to CASSQEWRPTDTQYF.

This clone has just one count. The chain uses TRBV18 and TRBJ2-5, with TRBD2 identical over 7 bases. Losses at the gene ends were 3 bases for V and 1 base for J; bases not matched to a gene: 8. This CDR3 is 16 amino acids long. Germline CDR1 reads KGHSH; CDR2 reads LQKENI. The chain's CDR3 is CASSPPGGVAQETQYF. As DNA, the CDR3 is TGTGCCAGCTCACCCCCTGGGGGGGTGGCCCAAGAGACCCAGTACTTC.

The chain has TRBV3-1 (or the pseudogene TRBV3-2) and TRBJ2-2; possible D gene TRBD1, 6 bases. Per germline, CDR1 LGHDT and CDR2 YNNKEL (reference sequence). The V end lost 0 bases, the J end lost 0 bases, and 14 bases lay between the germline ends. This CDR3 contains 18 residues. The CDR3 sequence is CASSQEQGRNANTGELFF. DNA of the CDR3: TGTGCCAGCAGCCAAGAACAGGGCAGAAACGCGAACACCGGGGAGCTGTTTTTT.

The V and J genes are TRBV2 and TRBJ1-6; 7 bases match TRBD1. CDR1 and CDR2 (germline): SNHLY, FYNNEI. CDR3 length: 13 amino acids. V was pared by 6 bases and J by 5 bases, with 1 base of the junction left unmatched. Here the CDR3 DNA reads TGTGCCAGCAGGGGACAGAATAATTCACCCCTCCACTTT. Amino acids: CASRGQNNSPLHF.

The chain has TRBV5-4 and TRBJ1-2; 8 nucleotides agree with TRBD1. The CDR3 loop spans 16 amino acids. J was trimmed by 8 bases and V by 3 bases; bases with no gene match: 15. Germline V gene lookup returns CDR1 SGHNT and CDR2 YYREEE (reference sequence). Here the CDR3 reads CASSSSTSQGAHGYTF. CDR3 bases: TGTGCCAGCAGCTCGTCCACGTCTCAGGGGGCGCACGGCTACACCTTC.

CDR3 nucleotides: TGCGCCAGCAGCGGCGGACTGGGCGGAACTGAAGCTTTCTTT. Its protein product is CASSGGLGGTEAFF. The chain is built from TRBV5-1 and TRBJ1-1; D gene ambiguous. Germline CDR1 SGHRS, CDR2 YFSETQ. The ends were cut back, 4 bases at V and 5 bases at J, with 15 bases in the middle. The CDR3 length is 14 residues.

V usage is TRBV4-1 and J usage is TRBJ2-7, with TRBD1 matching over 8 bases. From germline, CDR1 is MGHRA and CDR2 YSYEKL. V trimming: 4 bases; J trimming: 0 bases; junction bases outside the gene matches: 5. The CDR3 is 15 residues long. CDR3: CASSPSTGGSYEQYV. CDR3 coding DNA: TGCGCCAGCAGCCCCTCCACAGGGGGCTCCTACGAGCAGTACGTC.

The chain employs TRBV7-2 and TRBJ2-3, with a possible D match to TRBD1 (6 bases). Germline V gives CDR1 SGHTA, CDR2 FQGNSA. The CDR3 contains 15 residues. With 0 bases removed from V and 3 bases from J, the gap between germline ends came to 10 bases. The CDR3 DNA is TGTGCCAGCAGCTTAGCGGGGACAAAGACAGATACGCAGTATTTT. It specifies CASSLAGTKTDTQYF. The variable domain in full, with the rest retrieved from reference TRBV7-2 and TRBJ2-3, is GAGVSQSPSNKVTEKGKDVELRCDPISGHTALYWYRQSLGQGLEFLIYFQGNSAPDKSGLPSDRFSAERTGGSVSTLTIQRTQQEDSAVYLCASSLAGTKTDTQYFGPGTRLTVL.

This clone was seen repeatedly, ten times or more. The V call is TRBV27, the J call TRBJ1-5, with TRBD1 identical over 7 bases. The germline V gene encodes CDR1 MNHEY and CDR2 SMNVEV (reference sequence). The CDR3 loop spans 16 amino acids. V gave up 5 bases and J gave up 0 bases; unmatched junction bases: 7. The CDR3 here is CASSERTGISNQPQHF. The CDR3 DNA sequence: TGTGCCAGCAGTGAACGGACAGGAATTAGCAATCAGCCCCAGCATTTT.

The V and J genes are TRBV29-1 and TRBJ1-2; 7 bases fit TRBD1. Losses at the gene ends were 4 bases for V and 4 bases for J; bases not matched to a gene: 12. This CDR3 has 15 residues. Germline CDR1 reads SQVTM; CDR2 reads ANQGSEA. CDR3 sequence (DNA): TGCAGCGTTGGCGGAGGACAGGCCGCATTCTATGGCTACACCTTC. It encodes CSVGGGQAAFYGYTF. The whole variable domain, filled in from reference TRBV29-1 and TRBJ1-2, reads SAVISQKPSRDICQRGTSLTIQCQVDSQVTMMFWYRQQPGQSLTLIATANQGSEATYESGFVIDKFPISRPNLTFSTLTVSNMSPEDSSIYLCSVGGGQAAFYGYTFGSGTRLTVV.

The CDR3, as DNA: TGTGCCAGCAGCTCTTCCTACGAGCAGTACTTC. Protein: CASSSSYEQYF. The chain links TRBV14 to TRBJ2-7, with unresolved D. The V end lost 5 bases, the J end lost 1 base, and 3 bases lay between the germline ends. Germline V gene data show CDR1 as SGHDN and CDR2 as FVKESK. The CDR3 is made up of 11 amino acids.

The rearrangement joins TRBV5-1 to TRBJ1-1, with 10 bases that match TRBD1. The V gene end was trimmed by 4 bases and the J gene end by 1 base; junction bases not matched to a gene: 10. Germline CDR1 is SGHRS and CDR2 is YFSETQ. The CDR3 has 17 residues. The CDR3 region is CASSPRQGARWNTEAFF. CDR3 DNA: TGCGCCAGCAGCCCCAGACAGGGGGCGAGGTGGAACACTGAAGCTTTCTTT.

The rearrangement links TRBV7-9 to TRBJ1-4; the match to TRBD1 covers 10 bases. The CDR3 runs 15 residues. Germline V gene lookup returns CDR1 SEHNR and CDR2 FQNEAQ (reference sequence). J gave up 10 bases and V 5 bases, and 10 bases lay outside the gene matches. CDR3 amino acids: CASSHPTGGAGKLFF. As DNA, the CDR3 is TGTGCCAGCAGCCACCCGACAGGGGGCGCGGGAAAACTGTTTTTT. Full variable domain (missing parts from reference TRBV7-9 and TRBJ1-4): DTGVSQNPRHKITKRGQNVTFRCDPISEHNRLYWYRQTLGQGPEFLTYFQNEAQLEKSRLLSDRFSAERPKGSFSTLEIQRTEQGDSAMYLCASSHPTGGAGKLFFGSGTQLSVL.